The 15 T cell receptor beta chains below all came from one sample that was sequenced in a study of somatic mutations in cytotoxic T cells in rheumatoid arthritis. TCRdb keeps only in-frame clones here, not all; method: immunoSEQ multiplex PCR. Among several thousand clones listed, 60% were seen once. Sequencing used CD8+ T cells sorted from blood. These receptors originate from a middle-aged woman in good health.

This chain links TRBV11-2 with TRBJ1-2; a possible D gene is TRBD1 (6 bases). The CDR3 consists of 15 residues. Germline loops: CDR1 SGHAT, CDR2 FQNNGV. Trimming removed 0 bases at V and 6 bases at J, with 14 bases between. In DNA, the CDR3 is TGTGCCAGCAGCTTAGATAACAGGGCGCTGGATGGCTACACCTTC. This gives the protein CASSLDNRALDGYTF. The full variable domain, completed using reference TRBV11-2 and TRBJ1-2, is EAGVAQSPRYKIIEKRQSVAFWCNPISGHATLYWYQQILGQGPKLLIQFQNNGVVDDSQLPKDRFSAERLKGVDSTLKIQPAKLEDSAVYLCASSLDNRALDGYTFGSGTRLTVV.

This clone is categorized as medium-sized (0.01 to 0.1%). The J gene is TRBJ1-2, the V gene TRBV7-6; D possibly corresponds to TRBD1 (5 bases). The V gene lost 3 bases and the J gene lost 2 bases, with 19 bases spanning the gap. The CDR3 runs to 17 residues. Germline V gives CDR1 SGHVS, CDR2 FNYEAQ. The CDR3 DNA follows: TGTGCCAGCAGCTTTAGAAGAACAGGTTATAGAAACTATGGCTACACCTTC. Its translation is CASSFRRTGYRNYGYTF.

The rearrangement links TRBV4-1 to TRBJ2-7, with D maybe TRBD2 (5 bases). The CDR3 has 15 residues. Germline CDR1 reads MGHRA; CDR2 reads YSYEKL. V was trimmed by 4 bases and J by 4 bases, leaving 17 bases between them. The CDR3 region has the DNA TGCGCCAGCAGCCGCCAGGACCGGGAAGATTACGAGCAGTACTTC. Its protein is CASSRQDREDYEQYF.

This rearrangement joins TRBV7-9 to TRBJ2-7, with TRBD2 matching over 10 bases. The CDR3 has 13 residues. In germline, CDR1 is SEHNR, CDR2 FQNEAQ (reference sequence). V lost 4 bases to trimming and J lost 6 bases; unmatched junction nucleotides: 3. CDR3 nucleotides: TGTGCCAGCAGCTGGGGACTAGCGAGCGAGCAGTACTTC. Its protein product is CASSWGLASEQYF.

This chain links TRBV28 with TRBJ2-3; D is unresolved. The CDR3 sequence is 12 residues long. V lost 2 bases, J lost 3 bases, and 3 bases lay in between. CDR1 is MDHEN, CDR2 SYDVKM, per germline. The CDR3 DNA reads TGTGCCAGCAGTTTAGTGACAGATACGCAGTATTTT. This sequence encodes CASSLVTDTQYF.

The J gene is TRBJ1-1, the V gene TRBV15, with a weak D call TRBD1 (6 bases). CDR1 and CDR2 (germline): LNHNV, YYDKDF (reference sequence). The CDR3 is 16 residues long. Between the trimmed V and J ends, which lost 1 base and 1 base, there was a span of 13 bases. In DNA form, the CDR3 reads TGTGCCACCAGCAGAGCGTTTGGCAGGGGGAACACTGAAGCTTTCTTT. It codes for CATSRAFGRGNTEAFF.

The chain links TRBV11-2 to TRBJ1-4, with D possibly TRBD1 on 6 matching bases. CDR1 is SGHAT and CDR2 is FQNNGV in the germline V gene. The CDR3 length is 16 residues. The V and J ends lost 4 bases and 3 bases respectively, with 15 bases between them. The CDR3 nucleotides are TGTGCCAGCAGCTCCCAGGGGTTTGGAGCTAATGAAAAACTGTTTTTT. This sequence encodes CASSSQGFGANEKLFF.

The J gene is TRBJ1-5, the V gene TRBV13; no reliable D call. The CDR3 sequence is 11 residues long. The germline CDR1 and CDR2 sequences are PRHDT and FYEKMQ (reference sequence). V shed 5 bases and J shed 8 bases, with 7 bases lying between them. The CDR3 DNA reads TGTGCCAGCAGCATCGGGGAGCCCCAGCATTTT. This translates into CASSIGEPQHF. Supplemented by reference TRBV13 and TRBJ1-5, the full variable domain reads AAGVIQSPRHLIKEKRETATLKCYPIPRHDTVYWYQQGPGQDPQFLISFYEKMQSDKGSIPDRFSAQQFSDYHSELNMSSLELGDSALYFCASSIGEPQHFGDGTRLSIL.

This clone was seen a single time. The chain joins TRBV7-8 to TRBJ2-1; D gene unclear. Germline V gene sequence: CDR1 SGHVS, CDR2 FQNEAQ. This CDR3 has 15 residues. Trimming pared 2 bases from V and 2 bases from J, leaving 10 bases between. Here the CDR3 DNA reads TGTGCCAGCAGCTTAAGAGAGGTGACCTACAATGAGCAGTTCTTC. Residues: CASSLREVTYNEQFF. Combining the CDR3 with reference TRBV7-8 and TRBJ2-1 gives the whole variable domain GAGVSQSPRYKVAKRGQDVALRCDPISGHVSLFWYQQALGQGPEFLTYFQNEAQLDKSGLPSDRFFAERPEGSVSTLKIQRTQQEDSAVYLCASSLREVTYNEQFFGPGTRLTVL.

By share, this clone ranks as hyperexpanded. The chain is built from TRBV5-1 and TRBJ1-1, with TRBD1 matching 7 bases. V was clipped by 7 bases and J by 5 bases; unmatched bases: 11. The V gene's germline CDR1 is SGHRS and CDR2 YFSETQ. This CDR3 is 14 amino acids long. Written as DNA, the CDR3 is TGCGCCAGCCAAGGGGCAGGGGGATTTACTGAAGCTTTCTTT. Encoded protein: CASQGAGGFTEAFF.

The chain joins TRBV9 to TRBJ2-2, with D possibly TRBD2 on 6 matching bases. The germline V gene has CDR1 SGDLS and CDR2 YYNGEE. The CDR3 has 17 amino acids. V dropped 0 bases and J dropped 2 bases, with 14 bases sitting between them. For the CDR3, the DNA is TGTGCCAGCAGCGTAGCAGGAGGGAACTATAACACCGGGGAGCTGTTTTTT. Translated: CASSVAGGNYNTGELFF.

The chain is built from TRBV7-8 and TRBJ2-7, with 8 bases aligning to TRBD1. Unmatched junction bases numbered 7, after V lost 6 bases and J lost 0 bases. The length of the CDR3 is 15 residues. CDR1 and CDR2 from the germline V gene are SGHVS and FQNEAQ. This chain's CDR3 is CASSFGQGGSYEQYF. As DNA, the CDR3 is TGTGCCAGCAGTTTCGGACAGGGTGGCTCCTACGAGCAGTACTTC.

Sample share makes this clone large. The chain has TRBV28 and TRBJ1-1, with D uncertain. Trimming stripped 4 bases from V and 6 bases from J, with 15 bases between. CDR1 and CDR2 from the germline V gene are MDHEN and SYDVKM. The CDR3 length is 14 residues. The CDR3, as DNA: TGTGCCAGCAGTTCATTTTCTGGCGACGCTGAAGCTTTCTTT. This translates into CASSSFSGDAEAFF.

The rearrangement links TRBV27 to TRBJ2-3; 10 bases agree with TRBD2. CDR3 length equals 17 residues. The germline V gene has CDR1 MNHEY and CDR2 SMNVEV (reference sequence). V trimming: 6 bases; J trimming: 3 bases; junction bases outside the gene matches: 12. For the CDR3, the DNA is TGTGCCAGCAGCTCCACACGGCTAGCGGGAGTAACAGATACGCAGTATTTT. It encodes CASSSTRLAGVTDTQYF.

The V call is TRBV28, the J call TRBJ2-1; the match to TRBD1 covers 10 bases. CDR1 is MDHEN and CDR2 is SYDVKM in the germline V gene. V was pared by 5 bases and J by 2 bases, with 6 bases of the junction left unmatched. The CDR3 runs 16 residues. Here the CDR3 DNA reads TGTGCCAGCAGTGACAGGGGGCAAAGAACCTACAATGAGCAGTTCTTC. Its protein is CASSDRGQRTYNEQFF.